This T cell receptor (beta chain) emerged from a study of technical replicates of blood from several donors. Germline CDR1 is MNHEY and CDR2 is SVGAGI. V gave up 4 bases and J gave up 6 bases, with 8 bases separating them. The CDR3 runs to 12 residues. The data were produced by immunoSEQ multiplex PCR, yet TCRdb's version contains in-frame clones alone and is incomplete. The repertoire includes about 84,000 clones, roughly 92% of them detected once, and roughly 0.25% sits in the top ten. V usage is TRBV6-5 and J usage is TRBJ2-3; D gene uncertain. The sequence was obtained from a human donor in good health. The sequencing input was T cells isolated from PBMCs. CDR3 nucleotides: TGTGCCAGCAGTTCGGGTGGCGATACGCAGTATTTT. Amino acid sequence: CASSSGGDTQYF.